The clone carrying this T cell receptor beta chain came up a few times. This specimen comes from a study of OX40 agonist ivuxolimab in advanced cancers. Study details: Prior therapy, whether anti-PD-1, anti-PD-L1 or anti-CTLA-4, was allowed, and approximately 40% had some.

Sequenced by immunoSEQ multiplex PCR; TCRdb stores in-frame clones only, minus some. The sample consists of tens of thousands of clones, around 83% of them appearing once. The CDR3 is 16 amino acids. Germline lookup yields CDR1 LNHDA and CDR2 SQIVND (reference sequence). The V gene lost 7 bases and the J gene lost 5 bases, with 23 bases spanning the gap. The clonotype originates from an adult with an advanced solid tumor such as melanoma, head and neck, liver or kidney cancer. This specimen consisted of CD4+ or CD8+ T cells sorted from blood, obtained in a trial of the OX40 agonist ivuxolimab. The chain employs TRBV19 and TRBJ1-1, with D possibly matching TRBD1 (5 bases). The DNA for the CDR3 is TGTGCCAGTACGGGACCCCAGGGACCCCGAGGTACTGAAGCTTTCTTT. It codes for CASTGPQGPRGTEAFF.